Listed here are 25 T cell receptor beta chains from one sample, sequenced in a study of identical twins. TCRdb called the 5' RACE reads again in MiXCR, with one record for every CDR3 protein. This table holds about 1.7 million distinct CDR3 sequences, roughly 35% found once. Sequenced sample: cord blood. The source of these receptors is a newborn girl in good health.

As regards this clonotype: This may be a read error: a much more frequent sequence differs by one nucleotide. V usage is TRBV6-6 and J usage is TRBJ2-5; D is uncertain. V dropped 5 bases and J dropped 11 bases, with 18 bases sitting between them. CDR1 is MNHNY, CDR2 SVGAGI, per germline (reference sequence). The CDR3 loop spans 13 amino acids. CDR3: CASSPPVNNEQYF. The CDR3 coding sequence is TGTGCCAGCAGTCCCCCAGTAAACAATGAGCAGTACTTC.

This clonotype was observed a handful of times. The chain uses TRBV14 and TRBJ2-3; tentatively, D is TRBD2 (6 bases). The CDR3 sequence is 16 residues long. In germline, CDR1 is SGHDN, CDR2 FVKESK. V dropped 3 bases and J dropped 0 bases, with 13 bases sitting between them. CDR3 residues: CASSHHSGTSTDTQYF. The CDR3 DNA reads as TGTGCCAGCAGCCATCATAGCGGAACTAGCACAGATACGCAGTATTTT.

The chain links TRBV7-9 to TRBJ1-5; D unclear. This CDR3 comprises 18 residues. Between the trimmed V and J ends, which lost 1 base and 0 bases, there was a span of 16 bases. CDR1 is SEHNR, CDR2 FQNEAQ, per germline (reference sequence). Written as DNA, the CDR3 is TGTGCCAGCAGCTTAGGTTCACTCACTCACGATAGCAATCAGCCCCAGCATTTT. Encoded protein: CASSLGSLTHDSNQPQHF.

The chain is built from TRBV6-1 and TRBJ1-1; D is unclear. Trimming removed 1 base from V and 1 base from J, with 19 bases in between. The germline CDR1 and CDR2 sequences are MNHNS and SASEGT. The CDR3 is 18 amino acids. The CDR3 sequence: CASSEDGGHVRGNTEAFF. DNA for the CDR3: TGTGCCAGCAGTGAAGATGGAGGGCATGTCCGCGGGAACACTGAAGCTTTCTTT.

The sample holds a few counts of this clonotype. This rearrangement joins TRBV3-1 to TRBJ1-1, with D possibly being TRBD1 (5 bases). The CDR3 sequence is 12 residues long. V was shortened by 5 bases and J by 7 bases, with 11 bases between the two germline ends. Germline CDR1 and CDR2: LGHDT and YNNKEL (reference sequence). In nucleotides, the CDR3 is TGTGCCAGCAGCGGGGCTTCCCTTGAAGCTTTCTTT. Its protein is CASSGASLEAFF.

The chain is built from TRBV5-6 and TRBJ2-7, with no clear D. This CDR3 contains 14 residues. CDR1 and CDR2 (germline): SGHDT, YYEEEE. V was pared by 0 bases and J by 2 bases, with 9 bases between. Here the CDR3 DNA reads TGTGCCAGCAGCTTGGGCAGGCCTCCCTACGAGCAGTACTTC. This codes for CASSLGRPPYEQYF.

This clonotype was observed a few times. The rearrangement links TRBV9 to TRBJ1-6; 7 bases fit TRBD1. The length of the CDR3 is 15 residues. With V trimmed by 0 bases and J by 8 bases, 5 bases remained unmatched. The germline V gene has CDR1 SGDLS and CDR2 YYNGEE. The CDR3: CASSVEGARDSPLHF. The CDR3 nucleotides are TGTGCCAGCAGCGTAGAGGGGGCGAGGGATTCACCCCTCCACTTT.

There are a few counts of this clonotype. The CDR3 DNA is TGTGCCAGCAGCTCGCCTGGAAACACCATATATTTT. Translation gives CASSSPGNTIYF. This chain uses TRBV27 with TRBJ1-3; the D is unclear. The V gene lost 6 bases and the J gene lost 2 bases, with 5 bases spanning the gap. This CDR3 has 12 residues. Per the germline V gene, CDR1 is MNHEY and CDR2 is SMNVEV (reference sequence).

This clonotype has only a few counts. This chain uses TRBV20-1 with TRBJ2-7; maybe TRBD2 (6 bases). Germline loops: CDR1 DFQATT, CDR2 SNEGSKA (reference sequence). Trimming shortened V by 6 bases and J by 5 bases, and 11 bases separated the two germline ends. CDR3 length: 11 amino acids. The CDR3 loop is CSAPGEHEQYF. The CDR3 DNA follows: TGCAGTGCCCCGGGGGAACACGAGCAGTACTTC.

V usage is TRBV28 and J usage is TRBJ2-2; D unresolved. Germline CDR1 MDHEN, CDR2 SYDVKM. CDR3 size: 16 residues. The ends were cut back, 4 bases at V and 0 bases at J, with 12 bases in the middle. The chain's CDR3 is CASSSNGGANTGELFF. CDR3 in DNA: TGTGCCAGCAGTTCCAACGGCGGAGCGAACACCGGGGAGCTGTTTTTT. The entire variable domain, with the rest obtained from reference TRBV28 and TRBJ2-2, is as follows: DVKVTQSSRYLVKRTGEKVFLECVQDMDHENMFWYRQDPGLGLRLIYFSYDVKMKEKGDIPEGYSVSREKKERFSLILESASTNQTSMYLCASSSNGGANTGELFFGEGSRLTVL.

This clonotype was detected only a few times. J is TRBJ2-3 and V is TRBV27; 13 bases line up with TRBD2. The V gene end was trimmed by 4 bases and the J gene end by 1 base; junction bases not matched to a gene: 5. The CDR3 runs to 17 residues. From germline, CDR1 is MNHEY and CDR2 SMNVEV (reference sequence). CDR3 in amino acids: CASSSKGLAGGTDTQYF. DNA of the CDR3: TGTGCCAGCAGTTCCAAAGGACTAGCGGGGGGCACAGATACGCAGTATTTT.

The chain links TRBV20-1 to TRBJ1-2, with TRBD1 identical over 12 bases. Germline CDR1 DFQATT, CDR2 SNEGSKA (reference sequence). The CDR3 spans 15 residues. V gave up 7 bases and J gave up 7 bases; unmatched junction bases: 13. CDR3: CSVNLRDRGLGGYTF. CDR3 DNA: TGCAGTGTCAACCTCCGGGACAGGGGGCTAGGTGGCTACACCTTC.

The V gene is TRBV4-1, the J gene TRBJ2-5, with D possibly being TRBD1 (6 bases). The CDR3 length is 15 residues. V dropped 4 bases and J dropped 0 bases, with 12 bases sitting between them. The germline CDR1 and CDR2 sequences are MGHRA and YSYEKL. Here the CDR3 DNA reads TGCGCCAGCAGCCTCCGGGACACATACCAAGAGACCCAGTACTTC. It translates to CASSLRDTYQETQYF.

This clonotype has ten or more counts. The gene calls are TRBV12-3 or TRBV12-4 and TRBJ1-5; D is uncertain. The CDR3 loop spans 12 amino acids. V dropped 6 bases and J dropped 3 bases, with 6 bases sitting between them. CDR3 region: CASRQSNQPQHF. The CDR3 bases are TGTGCCAGCAGACAGTCCAATCAGCCCCAGCATTTT.

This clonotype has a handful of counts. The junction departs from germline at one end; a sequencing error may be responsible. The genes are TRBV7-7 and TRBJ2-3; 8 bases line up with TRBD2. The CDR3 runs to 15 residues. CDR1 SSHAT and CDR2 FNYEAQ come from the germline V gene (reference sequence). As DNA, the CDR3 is TGTGCTAGCAGTCTTGGACTAGCTCGGGTGGATACGCAGTATTTT. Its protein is CASSLGLARVDTQYF.

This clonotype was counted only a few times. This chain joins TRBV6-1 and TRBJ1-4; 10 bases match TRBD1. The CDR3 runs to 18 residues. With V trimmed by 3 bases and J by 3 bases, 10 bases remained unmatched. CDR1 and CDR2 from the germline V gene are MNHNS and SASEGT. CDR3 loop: CASSDLRTGGLANEKLFF. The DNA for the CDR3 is TGTGCCAGCAGTGATTTGCGGACAGGGGGATTGGCTAATGAAAAACTGTTTTTT.

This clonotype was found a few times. This CDR3 reads CSAGLAGEDTQYF. CDR3 coding DNA: TGCAGTGCTGGACTAGCGGGGGAGGATACGCAGTATTTT. This rearrangement joins TRBV20-1 to TRBJ2-3; 13 bases line up with TRBD2. The CDR3 is 13 residues long. J gave up 6 bases and V 5 bases, and 2 bases lay outside the gene matches. CDR1 DFQATT and CDR2 SNEGSKA come from the germline V gene (reference sequence).

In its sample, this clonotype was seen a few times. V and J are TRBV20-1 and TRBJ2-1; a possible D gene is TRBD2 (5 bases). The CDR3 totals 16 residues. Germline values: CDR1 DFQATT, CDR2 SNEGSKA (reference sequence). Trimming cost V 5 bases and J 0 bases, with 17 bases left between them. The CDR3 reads CSAVEARRGSYNEQFF. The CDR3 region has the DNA TGCAGTGCTGTAGAAGCCCGCCGGGGCTCCTACAATGAGCAGTTCTTC.

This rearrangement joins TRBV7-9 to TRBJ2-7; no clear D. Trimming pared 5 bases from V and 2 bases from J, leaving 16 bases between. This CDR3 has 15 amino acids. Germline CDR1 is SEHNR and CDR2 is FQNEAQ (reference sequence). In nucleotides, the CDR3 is TGTGCCAGCAGCGCAAAACGGCTCGGAGCCTACGAGCAGTACTTC. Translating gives CASSAKRLGAYEQYF. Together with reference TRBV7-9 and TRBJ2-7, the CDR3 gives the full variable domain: DTGVSQNPRHKITKRGQNVTFRCDPISEHNRLYWYRQTLGQGPEFLTYFQNEAQLEKSRLLSDRFSAERPKGSFSTLEIQRTEQGDSAMYLCASSAKRLGAYEQYFGPGTRLTVT.

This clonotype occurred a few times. The DNA for the CDR3 is TGTGCCAGCAGCGTAGAAATGACTAGCGCGCCCTACGAGCAGTACTTC. This gives the protein CASSVEMTSAPYEQYF. The chain links TRBV9 to TRBJ2-7, with 8 bases that match TRBD2. Trimming cost V 0 bases and J 2 bases; bases outside gene matches: 7. This CDR3 spans 16 amino acids. Germline assignment: CDR1 SGDLS and CDR2 YYNGEE.

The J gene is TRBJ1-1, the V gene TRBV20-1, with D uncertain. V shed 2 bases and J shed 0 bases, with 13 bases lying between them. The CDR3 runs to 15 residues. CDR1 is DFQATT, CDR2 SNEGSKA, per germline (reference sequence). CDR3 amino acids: CSARREGFMNTEAFF. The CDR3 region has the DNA TGCAGTGCTAGACGGGAAGGATTCATGAACACTGAAGCTTTCTTT.

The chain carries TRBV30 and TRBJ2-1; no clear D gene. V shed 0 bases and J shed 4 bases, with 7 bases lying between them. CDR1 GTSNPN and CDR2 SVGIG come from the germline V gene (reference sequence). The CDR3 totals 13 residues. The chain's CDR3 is CAWSVNVYNEQFF. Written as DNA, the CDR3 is TGTGCCTGGAGTGTAAACGTTTACAATGAGCAGTTCTTC.

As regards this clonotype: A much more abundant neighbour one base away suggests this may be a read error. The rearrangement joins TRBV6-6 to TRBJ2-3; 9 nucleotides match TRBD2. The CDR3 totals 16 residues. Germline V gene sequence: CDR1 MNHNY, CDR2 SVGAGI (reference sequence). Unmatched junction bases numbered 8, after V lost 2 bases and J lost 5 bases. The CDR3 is CASSYPRSSGIDTQYF. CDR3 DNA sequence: TGTGCCAGCAGTTACCCGAGATCTAGCGGGATAGATACGCAGTATTTT.

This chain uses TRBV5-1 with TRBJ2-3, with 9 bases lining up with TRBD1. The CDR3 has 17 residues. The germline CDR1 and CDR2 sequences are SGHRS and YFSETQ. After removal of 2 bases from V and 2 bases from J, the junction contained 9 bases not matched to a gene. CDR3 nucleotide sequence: TGCGCCAGCAGCTTCGGCCACGGGACAGGGAACACAGATACGCAGTATTTT. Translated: CASSFGHGTGNTDTQYF.

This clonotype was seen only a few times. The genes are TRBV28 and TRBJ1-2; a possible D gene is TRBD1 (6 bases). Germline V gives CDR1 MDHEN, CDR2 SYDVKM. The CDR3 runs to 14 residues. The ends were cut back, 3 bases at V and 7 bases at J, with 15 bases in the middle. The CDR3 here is CASSLGAGTAGYTF. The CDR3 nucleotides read TGTGCCAGCAGTTTGGGGGCAGGGACTGCTGGCTACACCTTC.